One T cell receptor beta chain is described in this entry. This CDR3 region has 12 residues. Trimming cost V 4 bases and J 5 bases, with 8 bases left between them. This sample is drawn from a study of shared clonotypes between healthy human individuals. Repertoires were generated with immunoSEQ multiplex PCR, while TCRdb's copy carries only in-frame clones and drops some. The sample lists about 2.4 million clones, approximately 94% seen once, with approximately 0.36% in the top ten. The sequence came from a man aged 18 to 30 in good health. Some clones in this sample may be carry-over from other donors' samples. Sequenced sample: naive CD4+ T cells from PBMCs. This sample's subset: CD45RA+ positively selected. The chain has TRBV23-1 and TRBJ1-2; a weak D match, TRBD1 (5 bases). TRBV23-1 has ORF status, its function being uncertain. Here the CDR3 reads CASSPWGYGYTF. DNA for the CDR3: TGCGCCAGCAGTCCTTGGGGGTATGGCTACACCTTC.